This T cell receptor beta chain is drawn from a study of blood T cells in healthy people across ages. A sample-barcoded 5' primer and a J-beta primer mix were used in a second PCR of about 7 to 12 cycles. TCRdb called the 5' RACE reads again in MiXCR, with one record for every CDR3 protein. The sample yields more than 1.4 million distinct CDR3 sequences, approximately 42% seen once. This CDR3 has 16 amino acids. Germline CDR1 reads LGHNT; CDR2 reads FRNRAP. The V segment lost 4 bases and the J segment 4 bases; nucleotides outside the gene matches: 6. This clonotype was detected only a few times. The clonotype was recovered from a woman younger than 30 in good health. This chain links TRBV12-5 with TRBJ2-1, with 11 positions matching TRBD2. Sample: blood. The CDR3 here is CASGWSGTSGYNEQFF. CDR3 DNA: TGTGCTAGTGGTTGGTCCGGGACTAGCGGATACAATGAGCAGTTCTTC.